Sequencing of this TCR beta chain was carried out in a study of early T cells in non-severe SARS-CoV-2 infection. Overall study: Bulk RNA from unsorted whole blood was sequenced; chains were unpaired.

The CDR3 length is 15 residues. V shed 4 bases and J shed 3 bases, with 13 bases lying between them. Germline CDR1 reads SGHVS; CDR2 reads FNYEAQ. The TCR library protocol was used to attach unique molecular identifiers. These identifiers were attached to individual cDNA molecules. Each CDR3 protein is one row after TCRdb ran MiXCR on the 5' RACE reads. This table has roughly 57,000 distinct CDR3 sequences, 12% appearing once. The origin of this receptor is an adult who was a healthcare worker with PCR-confirmed SARS-CoV-2 infection or an uninfected control (not recorded which). The genes are TRBV7-6 and TRBJ2-1; D uncertain. Source: whole blood, taken at baseline. The CDR3 nucleotides are TGTGCCAGCAGCTCGACGAGAGCCTTCTACAATGAGCAGTTCTTC. Translation: CASSSTRAFYNEQFF.